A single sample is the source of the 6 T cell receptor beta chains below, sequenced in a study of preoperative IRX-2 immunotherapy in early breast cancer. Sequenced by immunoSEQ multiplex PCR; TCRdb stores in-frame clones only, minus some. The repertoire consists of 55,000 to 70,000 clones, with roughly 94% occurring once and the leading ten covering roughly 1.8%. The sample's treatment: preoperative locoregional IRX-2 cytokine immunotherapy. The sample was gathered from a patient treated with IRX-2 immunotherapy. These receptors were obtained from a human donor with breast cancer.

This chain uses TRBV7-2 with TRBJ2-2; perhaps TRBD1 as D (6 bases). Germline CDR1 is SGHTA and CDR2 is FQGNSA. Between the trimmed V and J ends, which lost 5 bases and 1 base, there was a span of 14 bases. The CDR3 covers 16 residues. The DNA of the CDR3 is TGTGCCAGCAGCAAAGTGACAGGCAGGAACACCGGGGAGCTGTTTTTT. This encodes CASSKVTGRNTGELFF.

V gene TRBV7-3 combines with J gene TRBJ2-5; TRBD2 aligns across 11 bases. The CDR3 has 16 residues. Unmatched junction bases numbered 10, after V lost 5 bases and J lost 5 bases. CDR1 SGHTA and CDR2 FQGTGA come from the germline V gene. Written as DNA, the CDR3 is TGTGCCAGCAGCCCCGGTATAGCGGGGGGGCAGGAGACCCAGTACTTC. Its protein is CASSPGIAGGQETQYF.

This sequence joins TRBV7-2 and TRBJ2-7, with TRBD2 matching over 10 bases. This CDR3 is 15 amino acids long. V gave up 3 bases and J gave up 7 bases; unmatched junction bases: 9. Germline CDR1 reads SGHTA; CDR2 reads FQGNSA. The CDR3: CASSFTSAGGGEQYF. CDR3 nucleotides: TGTGCCAGCAGCTTCACCTCAGCGGGAGGGGGAGAGCAGTACTTC.

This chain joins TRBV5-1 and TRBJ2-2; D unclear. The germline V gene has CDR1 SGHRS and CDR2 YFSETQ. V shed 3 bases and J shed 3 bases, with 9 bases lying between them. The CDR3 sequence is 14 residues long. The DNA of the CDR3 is TGCGCCAGCAGCTCAGGTTACGACACCGGGGAGCTGTTTTTT. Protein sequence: CASSSGYDTGELFF.

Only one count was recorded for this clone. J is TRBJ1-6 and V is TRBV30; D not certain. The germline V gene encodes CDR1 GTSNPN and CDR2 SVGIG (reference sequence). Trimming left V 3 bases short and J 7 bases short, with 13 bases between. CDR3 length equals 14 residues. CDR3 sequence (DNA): TGTGCCTGGAGCGAGCGGCGGAGGAATTCACCCCTCCACTTT. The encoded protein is CAWSERRRNSPLHF.

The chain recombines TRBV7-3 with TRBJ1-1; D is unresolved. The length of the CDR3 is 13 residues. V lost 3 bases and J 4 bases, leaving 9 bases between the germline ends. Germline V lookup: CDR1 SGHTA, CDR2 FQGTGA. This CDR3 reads CASSLGIGTEAFF. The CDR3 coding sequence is TGTGCCAGCAGCTTGGGAATCGGCACTGAAGCTTTCTTT. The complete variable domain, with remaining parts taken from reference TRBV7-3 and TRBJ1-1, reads GAGVSQTPSNKVTEKGKYVELRCDPISGHTALYWYRQSLGQGPEFLIYFQGTGAADDSGLPNDRFFAVRPEGSVSTLKIQRTERGDSAVYLCASSLGIGTEAFFGQGTRLTVV.